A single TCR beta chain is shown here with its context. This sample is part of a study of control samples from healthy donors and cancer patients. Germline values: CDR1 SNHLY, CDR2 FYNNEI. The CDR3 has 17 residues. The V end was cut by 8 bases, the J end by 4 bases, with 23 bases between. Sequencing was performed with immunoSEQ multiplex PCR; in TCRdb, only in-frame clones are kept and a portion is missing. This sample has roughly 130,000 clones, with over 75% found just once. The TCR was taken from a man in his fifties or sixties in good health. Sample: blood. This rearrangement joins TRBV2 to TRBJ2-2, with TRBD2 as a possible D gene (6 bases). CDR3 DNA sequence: TGTGCCAGCTCAACCGAGGAGGGGATATGGGGCACCGGGGAGCTGTTTTTT. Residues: CASSTEEGIWGTGELFF.